This TCR beta chain originates from a study of blood T cell repertoires in COVID-19. Study context: Sites across the United States, Italy and Spain contributed samples from acute and convalescent COVID-19.

How the authors handled the data: The assay estimated nucleated cells by amplifying reference gene primers. Profiled with immunoSEQ multiplex PCR; TCRdb holds only in-frame clones, not every one. V and J calls and clone size follow that table, whereas D and trimming were derived from the DNA. The sample carries about 180,000 clones, approximately 85% recorded once. J lost 4 bases, V lost 6 bases, and 6 bases had no gene match. Germline loops: CDR1 SNHLY, CDR2 FYNNEI. The CDR3 spans 14 residues. This receptor was obtained from a woman older than 75 with acute or convalescent COVID-19. The sequenced material came from peripheral blood. The V gene is TRBV2, the J gene TRBJ2-3, with TRBD1 matching over 8 bases. CDR3 sequence (DNA): TGTGCCAGCAGATTCAGGGGGCTCGCAGATACGCAGTATTTT. Its translation is CASRFRGLADTQYF.